This T cell receptor (beta chain) was captured by sequencing in a study of read filtering for tumor transcriptome and immune sequencing. Molecular barcoded adaptors covering alpha/delta and beta/gamma chains were used on roughly 400 ng RNA. MiXCR was run by TCRdb on the reads, yielding one entry per CDR3 protein. The sample holds tens of thousands of distinct CDR3 sequences, about 13% seen once. Ten or more counts support this clonotype. What it recognizes is unknown. Study-level findings and limits: IR-seq captured clonotypes deeper and more reliably than RNA-seq.

The CDR3 runs to 14 residues. Trimming cost V 2 bases and J 2 bases, with 11 bases left between them. Germline V gives CDR1 DFQATT, CDR2 SNEGSKA (reference sequence). The sequencing sample was made of a population of CD138-negative cells sorted from bone marrow. V usage is TRBV20-1 and J usage is TRBJ2-3; D possibly corresponds to TRBD1 (5 bases). The receptor's source is a donor over 35 with multiple myeloma. Here the CDR3 DNA reads TGCAGTGCTAGATGGGCAGGGATCACAGATACGCAGTATTTT. Translated, it gives CSARWAGITDTQYF.